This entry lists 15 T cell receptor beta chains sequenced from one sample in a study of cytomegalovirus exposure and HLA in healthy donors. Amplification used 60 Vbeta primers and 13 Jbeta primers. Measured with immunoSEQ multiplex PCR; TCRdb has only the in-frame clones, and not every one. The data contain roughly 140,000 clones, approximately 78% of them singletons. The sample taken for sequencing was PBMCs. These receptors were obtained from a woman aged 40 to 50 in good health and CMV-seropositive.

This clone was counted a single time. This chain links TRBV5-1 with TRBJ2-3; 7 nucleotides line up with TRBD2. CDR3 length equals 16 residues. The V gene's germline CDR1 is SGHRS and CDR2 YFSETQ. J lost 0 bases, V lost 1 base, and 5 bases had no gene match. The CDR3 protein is CASSLTGRPSTDTQYF. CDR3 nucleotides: TGCGCCAGCAGCTTGACCGGGAGGCCGAGCACAGATACGCAGTATTTT.

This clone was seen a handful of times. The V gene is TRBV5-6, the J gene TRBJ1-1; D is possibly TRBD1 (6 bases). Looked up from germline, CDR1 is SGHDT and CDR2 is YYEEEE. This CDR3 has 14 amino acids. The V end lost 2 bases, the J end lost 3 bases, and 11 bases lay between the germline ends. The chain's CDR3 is CASSLGAGDTEAFF. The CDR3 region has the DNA TGTGCCAGCAGCTTAGGGGCAGGGGACACTGAAGCTTTCTTT.

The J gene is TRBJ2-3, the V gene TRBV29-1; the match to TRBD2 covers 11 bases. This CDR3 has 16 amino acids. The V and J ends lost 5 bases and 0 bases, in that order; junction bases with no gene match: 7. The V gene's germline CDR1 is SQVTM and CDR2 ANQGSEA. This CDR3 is CSVTGTSGASTDTQYF. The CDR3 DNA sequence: TGCAGCGTTACCGGGACTAGCGGAGCTAGCACAGATACGCAGTATTTT.

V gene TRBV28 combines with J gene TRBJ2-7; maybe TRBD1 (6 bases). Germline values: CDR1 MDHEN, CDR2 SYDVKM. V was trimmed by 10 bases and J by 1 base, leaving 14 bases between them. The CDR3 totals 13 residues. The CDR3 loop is CATNTGLSYEQYF. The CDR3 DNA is TGTGCCACAAATACAGGGCTATCCTACGAGCAGTACTTC.

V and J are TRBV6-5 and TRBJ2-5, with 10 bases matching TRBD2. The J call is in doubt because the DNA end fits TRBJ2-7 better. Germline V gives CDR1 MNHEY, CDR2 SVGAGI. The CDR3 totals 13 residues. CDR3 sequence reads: CATHRTSGYEQYF. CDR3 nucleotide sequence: TGTGCCACTCATAGGACTAGCGGCTACGAGCAGTACTTC.

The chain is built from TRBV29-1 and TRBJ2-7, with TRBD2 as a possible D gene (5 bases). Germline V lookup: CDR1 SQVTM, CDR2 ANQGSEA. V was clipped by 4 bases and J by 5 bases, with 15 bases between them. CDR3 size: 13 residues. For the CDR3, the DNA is TGCAGCGTTGTCCGAGGGAATGACAACGAGCAGTACTTC. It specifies CSVVRGNDNEQYF.

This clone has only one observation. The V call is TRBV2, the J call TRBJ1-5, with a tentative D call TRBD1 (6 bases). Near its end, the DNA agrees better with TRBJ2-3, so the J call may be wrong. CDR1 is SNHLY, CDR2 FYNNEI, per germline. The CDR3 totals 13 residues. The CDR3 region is CASRQGTGQPQYF. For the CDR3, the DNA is TGTGCCAGCAGACAGGGAACAGGACAGCCCCAGTATTTT.

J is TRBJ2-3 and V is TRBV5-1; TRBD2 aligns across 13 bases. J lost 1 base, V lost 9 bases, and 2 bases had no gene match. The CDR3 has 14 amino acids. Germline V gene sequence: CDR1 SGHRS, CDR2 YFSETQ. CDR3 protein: CATGLAGGTDTQYF. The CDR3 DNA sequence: TGCGCCACCGGACTAGCGGGGGGCACAGATACGCAGTATTTT.

CDR3 nucleotide sequence: TGTGCCAGCAGTGACTCGGGACTAGGGACAGATACGCAGTATTTT. It translates to CASSDSGLGTDTQYF. V usage is TRBV6-4 and J usage is TRBJ2-3, with TRBD2 identical over 8 bases. This CDR3 has 15 amino acids. Germline V gene data show CDR1 as MRHNA and CDR2 as SNTAGT. V shed 0 bases, J shed 3 bases, and the junction held 2 bases outside the gene matches.

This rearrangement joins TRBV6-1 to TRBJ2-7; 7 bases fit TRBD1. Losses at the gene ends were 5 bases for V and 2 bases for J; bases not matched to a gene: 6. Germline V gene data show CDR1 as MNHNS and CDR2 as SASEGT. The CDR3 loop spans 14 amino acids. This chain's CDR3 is CASSTIGTAYEQYF. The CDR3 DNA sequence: TGTGCCAGCAGTACAATCGGGACAGCCTACGAGCAGTACTTC.

In DNA, the CDR3 is TGTGCCAGCAGCCTACCGGGACAGGGGCAGAATTCACCCCTCCACTTT. Translation gives CASSLPGQGQNSPLHF. This chain connects TRBV5-6 to TRBJ1-6, with 10 nucleotides matching TRBD1. From germline, CDR1 is SGHDT and CDR2 YYEEEE. V lost 4 bases and J lost 7; bases outside the gene matches: 8. The CDR3 is made up of 16 amino acids.

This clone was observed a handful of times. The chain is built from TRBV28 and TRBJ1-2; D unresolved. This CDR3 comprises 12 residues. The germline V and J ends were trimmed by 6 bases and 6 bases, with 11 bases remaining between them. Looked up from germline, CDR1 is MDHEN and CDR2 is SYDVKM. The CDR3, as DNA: TGTGCCAGCAGGGAGCGACTGGATGGCTACACCTTC. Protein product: CASRERLDGYTF.

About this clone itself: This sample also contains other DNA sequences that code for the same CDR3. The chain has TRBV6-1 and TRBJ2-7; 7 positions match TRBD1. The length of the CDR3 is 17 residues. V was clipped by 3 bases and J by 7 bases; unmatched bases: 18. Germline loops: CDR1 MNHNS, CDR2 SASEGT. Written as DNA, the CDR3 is TGTGCCAGCAGTGAGAGGACAGGCACCCACTACTACTATGAGCAGTACTTC. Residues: CASSERTGTHYYYEQYF.

CDR3 nucleotide sequence: TGTGCCTGGAGCTCAAGCGTACCGGCGGAGCAGTACTTC. Translated: CAWSSSVPAEQYF. The chain joins TRBV30 to TRBJ2-7; D gene unclear. Germline CDR1 GTSNPN, CDR2 SVGIG (reference sequence). V lost 3 bases and J 7 bases, leaving 16 bases between the germline ends. The CDR3 spans 13 residues.

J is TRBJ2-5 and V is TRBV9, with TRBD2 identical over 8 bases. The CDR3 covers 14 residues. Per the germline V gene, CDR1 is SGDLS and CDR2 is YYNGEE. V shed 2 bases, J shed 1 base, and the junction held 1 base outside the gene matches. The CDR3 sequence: CASSVSGVQETQYF. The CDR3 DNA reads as TGTGCCAGCAGCGTTAGCGGGGTCCAAGAGACCCAGTACTTC.